This entry lists 32 T cell receptor beta chains sequenced from one sample in a study of control samples from healthy donors and cancer patients. TCRdb's table, derived via immunoSEQ multiplex PCR, lists solely in-frame clones and lacks some. The sample has 100,000 to 150,000 clones; more than 75% are singletons. Sequencing input: blood. Receptors were obtained from a man aged 18-30 years in good health.

CDR3: CASSHRSSGNTIYF. Written as DNA, the CDR3 is TGTGCCAGCAGCCACAGATCCTCTGGAAACACCATATATTTT. The chain has TRBV11-3 and TRBJ1-3; no clear D. The V gene lost 5 bases and the J gene lost 0 bases, with 8 bases spanning the gap. The CDR3 is 14 residues long. CDR1 is SGHNT and CDR2 is YENEEA in the germline V gene.

The V gene is TRBV5-6, the J gene TRBJ1-5, with a tentative D call TRBD1 (6 bases). Germline V gives CDR1 SGHDT, CDR2 YYEEEE. There are 13 residues in the CDR3. V shed 4 bases and J shed 3 bases, with 8 bases lying between them. CDR3 nucleotide sequence: TGTGCCAGCAGCCGACAGGCCAATCAGCCCCAGCATTTT. Its translation is CASSRQANQPQHF. Supplemented by reference TRBV5-6 and TRBJ1-5, the full variable domain reads DAGVTQSPTHLIKTRGQQVTLRCSPKSGHDTVSWYQQALGQGPQFIFQYYEEEERQRGNFPDRFSGHQFPNYSSELNVNALLLGDSALYLCASSRQANQPQHFGDGTRLSIL.

The rearrangement uses TRBV6-6 and TRBJ1-2; D remains ambiguous. The CDR3 runs to 11 residues. The V and J ends lost 3 bases and 6 bases respectively, with 5 bases between them. Germline V gene sequence: CDR1 MNHNY, CDR2 SVGAGI (reference sequence). The CDR3 sequence: CASSYYHGYTF. The CDR3 DNA reads as TGTGCCAGCAGTTATTACCATGGCTACACCTTC.

The rearrangement links TRBV28 to TRBJ1-1; 7 bases line up with TRBD1. Losses at the gene ends were 6 bases for V and 1 base for J; bases not matched to a gene: 5. CDR3 length: 14 amino acids. Germline CDR1 MDHEN, CDR2 SYDVKM. Here the CDR3 DNA reads TGTGCCAGCAGCAAGACAGGGCCGAACACTGAAGCTTTCTTT. It translates to CASSKTGPNTEAFF.

The chain uses TRBV28 and TRBJ2-7, with TRBD1 matching over 11 bases. The germline gives CDR1 MDHEN, CDR2 SYDVKM. After removal of 3 bases from V and 6 bases from J, the junction contained 4 bases not matched to a gene. CDR3 size: 14 residues. The CDR3 sequence is CASSFRGTGGEQYF. For the CDR3, the DNA is TGTGCCAGCAGTTTCCGAGGGACAGGGGGCGAGCAGTACTTC.

The chain employs TRBV30 and TRBJ2-7, with D tentatively TRBD1 (6 bases). The CDR3 consists of 14 residues. Looked up from germline, CDR1 is GTSNPN and CDR2 is SVGIG (reference sequence). Trimming removed 4 bases at V and 2 bases at J, with 15 bases between. In DNA, the CDR3 is TGTGCCTGGAACCTGGGACAAGGCCCCTACGAGCAGTACTTC. Translation gives CAWNLGQGPYEQYF.

The rearrangement joins TRBV4-1 to TRBJ2-1; tentatively, D is TRBD1 (6 bases). V was clipped by 2 bases and J by 7 bases, with 15 bases between them. The V gene's germline CDR1 is MGHRA and CDR2 YSYEKL. The CDR3 consists of 15 residues. CDR3 region: CASSQLYTGLNEQFF. The CDR3 DNA sequence: TGCGCCAGCAGCCAACTCTATACAGGGTTAAATGAGCAGTTCTTC.

The chain is built from TRBV6-5 and TRBJ1-2; D call uncertain. This CDR3 region has 12 residues. Trimming cost V 5 bases and J 6 bases, with 10 bases left between them. Per germline, CDR1 MNHEY and CDR2 SVGAGI. The CDR3 region is CASSPGPHGYTF. For the CDR3, the DNA is TGTGCCAGCAGTCCTGGCCCCCATGGCTACACCTTC.

The V and J genes are TRBV5-4 and TRBJ2-5; TRBD2 might be the D (5 bases). V was trimmed by 5 bases and J by 5 bases, leaving 19 bases between them. The CDR3 is 15 residues long. The V gene's germline CDR1 is SGHNT and CDR2 YYREEE (reference sequence). CDR3 sequence reads: CASRPGIAGGETQYF. The CDR3 DNA reads TGTGCCAGCAGACCCGGAATAGCAGGCGGGGAGACCCAGTACTTC.

The V gene is TRBV15, the J gene TRBJ1-1; D remains unclear. CDR1 is LNHNV, CDR2 YYDKDF, per germline (reference sequence). Trimming took off 4 bases at V and 4 bases at J, with 16 bases between the two ends. This CDR3 is 15 amino acids long. The CDR3 DNA sequence: TGTGCCACCAGCACCGGGCGCGAGCCGGCCACTGAAGCTTTCTTT. It specifies CATSTGREPATEAFF.

V and J are TRBV5-4 and TRBJ2-1, with D perhaps matching TRBD2 (5 bases). CDR1 SGHNT and CDR2 YYREEE come from the germline V gene (reference sequence). This CDR3 is 12 amino acids long. With 4 bases removed from V and 15 bases from J, the gap between germline ends came to 17 bases. In nucleotides, the CDR3 is TGTGCCAGCAGCCCGATGGGTACCGAGGGGTTCTTC. Its protein is CASSPMGTEGFF.

V and J are TRBV4-1 and TRBJ2-2; possibly TRBD1 or TRBD2 for D (5 bases each). The CDR3 covers 16 residues. Trimming took off 4 bases at V and 3 bases at J, with 15 bases between the two ends. Per germline, CDR1 MGHRA and CDR2 YSYEKL. The CDR3 loop reads CASSRPSGRDTGELFF. For the CDR3, the DNA is TGCGCCAGCAGCCGTCCTTCGGGGCGGGACACCGGGGAGCTGTTTTTT.

The chain is built from TRBV29-1 and TRBJ1-6; D perhaps matches TRBD1 (5 bases). V lost 6 bases, J lost 6 bases, and 9 bases lay in between. The CDR3 covers 12 residues. The germline CDR1 and CDR2 sequences are SQVTM and ANQGSEA. The CDR3: CSVRDGNSPLHF. The CDR3, as DNA: TGCAGCGTGAGGGACGGTAATTCACCCCTCCACTTT.

J is TRBJ2-1 and V is TRBV19, with D possibly matching TRBD2 (5 bases). Trimming removed 4 bases from V and 0 bases from J, with 10 bases in between. The CDR3 consists of 15 residues. CDR1 is LNHDA, CDR2 SQIVND, per germline (reference sequence). For the CDR3, the DNA is TGTGCCAGTAGTAGGGTCCGGGACTCCTACAATGAGCAGTTCTTC. Translation gives CASSRVRDSYNEQFF.

This clone has just a few counts. The genes are TRBV5-1 and TRBJ1-6; D gene unclear. Trimming stripped 0 bases from V and 7 bases from J, with 5 bases between. Germline V gene sequence: CDR1 SGHRS, CDR2 YFSETQ. The CDR3 has 13 amino acids. The CDR3 region is CASSLEENSPLHF. The DNA for the CDR3 is TGCGCCAGCAGCTTGGAAGAGAATTCACCCCTCCACTTT.

The chain couples TRBV27 to TRBJ2-7, with TRBD2 matching over 8 bases. The CDR3 totals 13 residues. Germline CDR1 is MNHEY and CDR2 is SMNVEV (reference sequence). V shed 7 bases and J 3 bases; nucleotides not matched to a gene: 5. The CDR3 loop reads CASKGGGLYEQYF. The CDR3, as DNA: TGTGCCAGCAAAGGCGGGGGGCTCTACGAGCAGTACTTC.

The V and J genes are TRBV6-5 and TRBJ2-1; D assignment may be TRBD1 or TRBD2 (7 bases each). The CDR3 has 16 amino acids. The germline V gene encodes CDR1 MNHEY and CDR2 SVGAGI. V was pared by 2 bases and J by 1 base, with 12 bases between. In DNA, the CDR3 is TGTGCCAGCAGTTACCCGCAGGGGGGGTCCTACAATGAGCAGTTCTTC. Its protein product is CASSYPQGGSYNEQFF.

V gene TRBV3-1 (or the pseudogene TRBV3-2) combines with J gene TRBJ2-2, with D perhaps matching TRBD1 or TRBD2 (5 bases each). Germline-derived CDR1 and CDR2 are LGHDT and YNNKEL (reference sequence). The V and J ends lost 7 bases and 2 bases respectively, with 17 bases between them. The CDR3 runs to 16 residues. This CDR3 reads CASTTGRRINTGELFF. The CDR3, as DNA: TGTGCCAGCACCACGGGACGGAGAATAAACACCGGGGAGCTGTTTTTT.

About this clone itself: Distinct nucleotide sequences in the sample also encode this CDR3. The chain links TRBV9 to TRBJ1-5, with D possibly being TRBD1 (6 bases). Trimming cost V 0 bases and J 2 bases, with 9 bases left between them. Germline loops: CDR1 SGDLS, CDR2 YYNGEE. The CDR3 is 15 residues long. CDR3 sequence (DNA): TGTGCCAGCAGCGTAGAGGGGGGAGGCAATCAGCCCCAGCATTTT. It specifies CASSVEGGGNQPQHF.

This clone was counted a single time. This chain uses TRBV19 with TRBJ2-2; a possible D gene is TRBD1 (7 bases). Germline V CDR1 and CDR2: LNHDA, SQIVND (reference sequence). The ends were cut back, 3 bases at V and 2 bases at J, with 10 bases in the middle. This CDR3 has 15 amino acids. CDR3 sequence reads: CASSMEGANTGELFF. The CDR3 DNA reads TGTGCCAGTAGTATGGAGGGGGCTAACACCGGGGAGCTGTTTTTT.

V usage is TRBV3-1 (or the pseudogene TRBV3-2) and J usage is TRBJ1-2, with 8 bases lining up with TRBD1. This CDR3 spans 16 amino acids. The V gene's germline CDR1 is LGHDT and CDR2 YNNKEL (reference sequence). V lost 4 bases to trimming and J lost 4 bases; unmatched junction nucleotides: 11. The CDR3 DNA follows: TGTGCCAGCAGCCCCTACGGACAGGGAAACCGCTATGGCTACACCTTC. It is translated as CASSPYGQGNRYGYTF.

This clone was detected only once. The rearrangement uses TRBV20-1 and TRBJ1-4; D unresolved. The CDR3 extends over 16 amino acids. In germline, CDR1 is DFQATT, CDR2 SNEGSKA (reference sequence). With 3 bases removed from V and 5 bases from J, the gap between germline ends came to 19 bases. The CDR3 nucleotides are TGCAGTGCTAGTCCTGAGTACTATAATCCCAATGAAAAACTGTTTTTT. Its translation: CSASPEYYNPNEKLFF.

The genes are TRBV5-6 and TRBJ1-3; no firm D call. The CDR3 has 16 amino acids. Germline V gene lookup returns CDR1 SGHDT and CDR2 YYEEEE. Trimming cost V 3 bases and J 5 bases, with 18 bases left between them. In nucleotides, the CDR3 is TGTGCCAGCAGCTCCTCCAGGTTCGGGCGTAGAAACACCATATATTTT. Its translation is CASSSSRFGRRNTIYF. The entire variable domain, with the rest obtained from reference TRBV5-6 and TRBJ1-3, is as follows: DAGVTQSPTHLIKTRGQQVTLRCSPKSGHDTVSWYQQALGQGPQFIFQYYEEEERQRGNFPDRFSGHQFPNYSSELNVNALLLGDSALYLCASSSSRFGRRNTIYFGEGSWLTVV.

This chain joins TRBV30 and TRBJ2-2; 8 positions agree with TRBD1. Trimming removed 5 bases from V and 5 bases from J; junction bases left unmatched: 4. This CDR3 comprises 13 residues. CDR1 is GTSNPN, CDR2 SVGIG, per germline (reference sequence). The CDR3, as DNA: TGTGCCTGGGGACAGGGAGGAACCGGGGAGCTGTTTTTT. It is translated as CAWGQGGTGELFF.

The chain links TRBV24-1 to TRBJ2-1; D not resolved. The CDR3 contains 13 residues. Trimming pared 3 bases from V and 7 bases from J, leaving 9 bases between. Germline CDR1 is KGHDR and CDR2 is SFDVKD. CDR3 amino acids: CATSDNPGNEQFF. CDR3 coding DNA: TGTGCCACCAGTGATAACCCTGGAAATGAGCAGTTCTTC.

The rearrangement joins TRBV6-4 to TRBJ2-1; TRBD2 agrees at 10 bases. Germline loops: CDR1 MRHNA, CDR2 SNTAGT. V trimming: 4 bases; J trimming: 4 bases; junction bases outside the gene matches: 13. The CDR3 has 18 amino acids. CDR3 sequence: CASSVNFRTSGSYNEQFF. CDR3 DNA sequence: TGTGCCAGCAGTGTCAACTTTAGGACTAGCGGTTCGTACAATGAGCAGTTCTTC.

The V call is TRBV19, the J call TRBJ1-5; D remains unclear. With 9 bases removed from V and 4 bases from J, the gap between germline ends came to 25 bases. The CDR3 is 17 amino acids. Germline loops: CDR1 LNHDA, CDR2 SQIVND (reference sequence). Written as DNA, the CDR3 is TGTGCCAGCCAGTCCCTCATGGGTAAAACAAAGAATCAGCCCCAGCATTTT. It encodes CASQSLMGKTKNQPQHF.

The V and J genes are TRBV15 and TRBJ1-3; the D is unclear. Trimming took 1 base from V and 2 from J, leaving 6 bases between them. This CDR3 spans 14 amino acids. Germline loops: CDR1 LNHNV, CDR2 YYDKDF (reference sequence). The CDR3 DNA sequence: TGTGCCACCAGCAGAGGGGATGCTGGAAACACCATATATTTT. Translation: CATSRGDAGNTIYF.

The gene calls are TRBV5-1 and TRBJ2-2; D may be TRBD1 (6 bases). The CDR3 has 16 amino acids. The germline V and J ends were trimmed by 4 bases and 2 bases, with 15 bases remaining between them. From germline, CDR1 is SGHRS and CDR2 YFSETQ. CDR3: CASSETGNINTGELFF. DNA of the CDR3: TGCGCCAGCAGCGAAACAGGGAATATTAACACCGGGGAGCTGTTTTTT. Complete variable domain (other parts from reference TRBV5-1 and TRBJ2-2): KAGVTQTPRYLIKTRGQQVTLSCSPISGHRSVSWYQQTPGQGLQFLFEYFSETQRNKGNFPGRFSGRQFSNSRSEMNVSTLELGDSALYLCASSETGNINTGELFFGEGSRLTVL.

The gene calls are TRBV20-1 and TRBJ2-7; 14 positions match TRBD2. The CDR3 consists of 14 residues. The junction had 4 bases not matched to a gene; V was cut back by 3 bases and J by 6 bases. Per germline, CDR1 DFQATT and CDR2 SNEGSKA (reference sequence). The CDR3 nucleotides read TGCAGTGCTAGTGGGACTAGCGGGAGTTTCGAGCAGTACTTC. This sequence encodes CSASGTSGSFEQYF.

This clone was seen a few times. The chain is built from TRBV14 and TRBJ1-2; a possible D gene is TRBD1 (6 bases). CDR1 and CDR2 from the germline V gene are SGHDN and FVKESK. The CDR3 is 15 residues long. V was clipped by 1 base and J by 3 bases, with 12 bases between them. The CDR3 nucleotides are TGTGCCAGCAGCCAAGGAACGGGGGCAGACTATGGCTACACCTTC. Translation: CASSQGTGADYGYTF.

V gene TRBV6-1 combines with J gene TRBJ2-7; D not certain. The V gene's germline CDR1 is MNHNS and CDR2 SASEGT. Trimming removed 2 bases from V and 4 bases from J, with 12 bases in between. The CDR3 sequence is 14 residues long. CDR3 residues: CASSERSSVYEQYF. The DNA of the CDR3 is TGTGCCAGCAGTGAAAGATCGAGTGTTTACGAGCAGTACTTC.